This T cell receptor beta chain was recorded in a study of T cell clonality in common variable immunodeficiency. General study findings and limits: Fewer deletions and N-nucleotide insertions were reportedly seen in common variable immunodeficiency TCR beta sequences.

On this clone itself: Antigen specificity is unknown. The sequence runs out 3 residues before the end of the CDR3; the remainder is reconstructed from the germline J gene.

Libraries were prepared by immunoSEQ multiplex PCR; TCRdb keeps only in-frame clonotypes and omits some of them. The specimen has around 33,000 clones, none found just once. Blood came from CVID subjects not ill and not taking immunomodulatory or immunosuppressive medication. Germline CDR1 is SEHNR and CDR2 is FQNEAQ (reference sequence). The germline V and J ends were trimmed by 1 base and 6 bases, with 9 bases remaining between them. The CDR3 totals 14 residues. The sequenced sample was peripheral blood mononuclear cells. The V and J genes are TRBV7-9 and TRBJ2-2, with D maybe TRBD2 (5 bases). This TCR derives from a human donor with common variable immunodeficiency. CDR3 DNA, as far as it was read: TGTGCCAGCAGCTTAGGGCTAGCAGCCGGGGAG. Amino acid sequence: CASSLGLAAGE. From start to end, the CDR3 is CASSLGLAAGELFF.